This TCR beta chain was found in a study of identifying expanded T cells in peripheral blood. This clone was seen a few times. Its antigen remains unknown. Per the germline V gene, CDR1 is LGHNA and CDR2 is YNFKEQ. The CDR3 covers 16 residues. Unmatched junction bases numbered 6, after V lost 1 base and J lost 4 bases. Assay: immunoSEQ multiplex PCR; the TCRdb copy retains only in-frame clones and omits some. This sample has 50,000 to 70,000 clones, with roughly 86% found just once. Findings of the study overall: Two-week clone count variance significantly increased as total template count grew. Technical replicates showed roughly 1.2 changed clones; two weeks about 16.4; four weeks 19.

Collection occurred without any documented infections or immune events in donors. This receptor was taken from a person aged 18 to 70 in good health. V gene TRBV4-2 combines with J gene TRBJ2-3, with 9 bases lining up with TRBD2. Sequenced material: blood. The CDR3: CASSQAGSGGPDTQYF. The CDR3 DNA reads TGTGCCAGCAGCCAAGCTGGTAGCGGGGGCCCAGATACGCAGTATTTT.